One and the same sample provided the 8 T cell receptor beta chains below, sequenced in a study of OX40 agonist ivuxolimab in advanced cancers. The method was immunoSEQ multiplex PCR; TCRdb's version includes in-frame clones alone and lacks a portion of them. The sample lists approximately 60,000 clones; about 88% were seen once. The sample was CD4+ or CD8+ T cells sorted from blood, taken in a trial of the OX40 agonist ivuxolimab. The source of these receptors is an adult with an advanced solid tumor such as melanoma, head and neck, liver or kidney cancer.

V is TRBV19 and J is TRBJ2-4, with no clear D. Looked up from germline, CDR1 is LNHDA and CDR2 is SQIVND (reference sequence). The CDR3 runs 14 residues. Trimming took 9 bases from V and 2 from J, leaving 14 bases between them. The CDR3 region is CASRGSLSKNIQYF. CDR3 nucleotide sequence: TGTGCCAGCAGAGGTTCCCTTTCCAAAAACATTCAGTACTTC. Complete variable domain (other parts from reference TRBV19 and TRBJ2-4): DGGITQSPKYLFRKEGQNVTLSCEQNLNHDAMYWYRQDPGQGLRLIYYSQIVNDFQKGDIAEGYSVSREKKESFPLTVTSAQKNPTAFYLCASRGSLSKNIQYFGAGTRLSVL.

This rearrangement joins TRBV10-3 to TRBJ2-1, with 10 nucleotides matching TRBD1. Germline values: CDR1 ENHRY, CDR2 SYGVKD. The CDR3 totals 17 residues. V lost 4 bases, J lost 2 bases, and 8 bases stayed unmatched. CDR3 sequence reads: CAISGYAGTGAYNEQFF. The CDR3 DNA follows: TGTGCCATCAGTGGATATGCCGGGACAGGGGCCTACAATGAGCAGTTCTTC.

This clone was seen a single time. The V and J genes are TRBV7-9 and TRBJ1-1; 9 bases map to TRBD1. V gave up 8 bases and J gave up 4 bases; unmatched junction bases: 14. CDR3 length equals 16 residues. Germline values: CDR1 SEHNR, CDR2 FQNEAQ (reference sequence). CDR3 region: CASPTGGSDLSTEAFF. As DNA, the CDR3 is TGTGCCAGCCCGACAGGGGGGAGCGATTTGAGCACTGAAGCTTTCTTT.

This rearrangement joins TRBV7-6 to TRBJ1-2; D gene unclear. The germline V and J ends were trimmed by 5 bases and 4 bases, with 11 bases remaining between them. The CDR3 is 13 amino acids. Germline CDR1 SGHVS, CDR2 FNYEAQ. The CDR3 spells CASSAGGSYGYTF. In nucleotides, the CDR3 is TGTGCCAGCAGCGCCGGCGGTAGCTATGGCTACACCTTC.

This CDR3 is CAFKSGSPVNEQYF. CDR3 in DNA: TGTGCCTTCAAAAGCGGGTCTCCCGTAAACGAGCAGTACTTC. The gene calls are TRBV30 and TRBJ2-7, with a possible D match to TRBD2 (6 bases). The CDR3 contains 14 residues. Germline lookup yields CDR1 GTSNPN and CDR2 SVGIG (reference sequence). With 7 bases removed from V and 5 bases from J, the gap between germline ends came to 21 bases.

Here the CDR3 DNA reads TGTGCCAGCAGCTTCGCGGGACTAGCGGGAGTCAGCTCCTACGAGCAGTACTTC. Its translation: CASSFAGLAGVSSYEQYF. The chain employs TRBV5-4 and TRBJ2-7; 14 nucleotides align to TRBD2. J gave up 0 bases and V 2 bases, and 7 bases lay outside the gene matches. The CDR3 has 18 amino acids. From germline, CDR1 is SGHNT and CDR2 YYREEE (reference sequence).

This clone showed up just once. V usage is TRBV7-2 and J usage is TRBJ2-5; possibly TRBD1 or TRBD2 for D (5 bases each). The tail of the sequence fits TRBJ2-7 better, so the J call may be wrong. Germline V gene data show CDR1 as SGHTA and CDR2 as FQGNSA. This CDR3 is 14 amino acids long. CDR3 bases: TGTGCCAGCAGCGTTCGGGACGGGTCCTACGAGCAGTACTTC. Translation gives CASSVRDGSYEQYF.

The chain has TRBV5-4 and TRBJ1-5, with D unresolved. Trimming stripped 0 bases from V and 5 bases from J, with 6 bases between. The CDR3 runs to 13 residues. Germline CDR1 SGHNT, CDR2 YYREEE (reference sequence). CDR3 nucleotides: TGTGCCAGCAGCTTGGGCGGGCATCAGCCCCAGCATTTT. It is translated as CASSLGGHQPQHF.